This T cell receptor beta chain was profiled in a study of CD8 T cells in ankylosing spondylitis. Regarding the study as a whole: A TCR beta motif of fewer than ten highly homologous variants appeared characteristic of ankylosing spondylitis blood.

Germline V gives CDR1 SGHVS, CDR2 FNYEAQ. Trimming took off 2 bases at V and 5 bases at J, with 6 bases between the two ends. The CDR3 length is 12 residues. This clonotype was observed a handful of times. The target antigen is unknown. TCRdb passed the 5' RACE reads through MiXCR, listing each CDR3 protein once. The table lists roughly 220,000 distinct CDR3 sequences, about a sixth of them singletons. The sequenced sample consisted of blood, either unsorted or a sorted T cell fraction (not recorded which). The chain links TRBV7-6 to TRBJ2-5; no firm D call. This sequence originates from a male donor with ankylosing spondylitis. Written as DNA, the CDR3 is TGTGCCAGCAGCTTAATTCAGGAGACCCAGTACTTC. The encoded protein is CASSLIQETQYF.